These 12 T cell receptor beta chains came from one sample sequenced in a study of blood T cell repertoires in COVID-19 (dated by TCRdb to the early 2020s). Libraries were built with the immunoSEQ multiplex PCR assay. TCRdb re-hosts the immuneACCESS table, in-frame sequences only. Its copies lack some clones; in the studies checked, an unresolved V gene accounts for under half of them, and the cause for the rest is not known. The sample yields under 150,000 clones; 70% to 90% were counted once. The ten largest clones represent 1.5% of the sample. The sample was peripheral blood. All receptors derive from a human donor in a cohort sampled during active COVID-19.

This chain connects TRBV4-1 to TRBJ2-3; no reliable D call. CDR3 size: 18 residues. V lost 4 bases and J 2 bases, leaving 22 bases between the germline ends. Germline loops: CDR1 MGHRA, CDR2 YSYEKL. DNA for the CDR3: TGCGCCAGCAGCCCGCAATTTCGTTATCTAGGAGCCACAGATACGCAGTATTTT. Protein product: CASSPQFRYLGATDTQYF.

The chain carries TRBV4-1 and TRBJ2-2; D perhaps matches TRBD2 (6 bases). The CDR3 is made up of 14 amino acids. V lost 1 base, J lost 3 bases, and 6 bases lay in between. Germline V gene lookup returns CDR1 MGHRA and CDR2 YSYEKL. The CDR3 DNA follows: TGCGCCAGCAGCCAAGCGGGAGACACCGGGGAGCTGTTTTTT. Translated, it gives CASSQAGDTGELFF.

The rearrangement links TRBV5-1 to TRBJ1-6, with 7 bases identical to TRBD1. The CDR3 has 16 residues. Germline CDR1 and CDR2: SGHRS and YFSETQ. V lost 4 bases and J lost 5; bases outside the gene matches: 9. CDR3 DNA sequence: TGCGCCAGCAGCATGGGAGAGACAGGGAATAATTCACCCCTCCACTTT. Translating it yields CASSMGETGNNSPLHF.

The V call is TRBV28, the J call TRBJ1-5; the match to TRBD1 covers 11 bases. Germline V gene sequence: CDR1 MDHEN, CDR2 SYDVKM. The trim removed 5 bases at V and 3 bases at J, leaving 12 bases unmatched. CDR3 length equals 18 residues. CDR3 sequence: CASSPWTGTGGNNQPQHF. The CDR3 DNA reads TGTGCCAGCAGTCCCTGGACCGGGACAGGGGGTAACAATCAGCCCCAGCATTTT.

V is TRBV19 and J is TRBJ2-1, with D possibly matching TRBD2 (5 bases). CDR3 length: 14 residues. Germline CDR1 LNHDA, CDR2 SQIVND (reference sequence). Trimming shortened V by 3 bases and J by 2 bases, and 8 bases separated the two germline ends. CDR3 loop: CASSIQRTYNEQFF. The CDR3 nucleotides read TGTGCCAGTAGTATTCAGCGGACCTACAATGAGCAGTTCTTC.

V and J are TRBV5-6 and TRBJ2-3, with D perhaps matching TRBD1 (5 bases). Trimming shortened V by 0 bases and J by 3 bases, and 11 bases separated the two germline ends. The CDR3 spans 15 residues. Looked up from germline, CDR1 is SGHDT and CDR2 is YYEEEE. CDR3 loop: CASSLGQGRTDTQYF. The CDR3 region has the DNA TGTGCCAGCAGCTTGGGTCAGGGCAGAACAGATACGCAGTATTTT.

V gene TRBV7-9 combines with J gene TRBJ2-1; 11 nucleotides match TRBD2. V gave up 1 base and J gave up 9 bases; unmatched junction bases: 2. Germline V gene lookup returns CDR1 SEHNR and CDR2 FQNEAQ (reference sequence). The CDR3 sequence is 14 residues long. CDR3 coding DNA: TGTGCCAGCAGCTTAGTCCTAGCGGGAGGTGAGCAGTTCTTC. Translated, it gives CASSLVLAGGEQFF.

The rearrangement links TRBV28 to TRBJ2-7; the D gene is possibly TRBD1 (7 bases). From germline, CDR1 is MDHEN and CDR2 SYDVKM. This CDR3 comprises 14 residues. Trimming left V 7 bases short and J 1 base short, with 14 bases between. The CDR3 reads CASTTRGQSYEQYF. The CDR3 DNA follows: TGTGCCAGCACCACGCGGGGACAGTCCTACGAGCAGTACTTC. Filled out from reference TRBV28 and TRBJ2-7, the complete variable domain reads DVKVTQSSRYLVKRTGEKVFLECVQDMDHENMFWYRQDPGLGLRLIYFSYDVKMKEKGDIPEGYSVSREKKERFSLILESASTNQTSMYLCASTTRGQSYEQYFGPGTRLTVT.

The chain is built from TRBV7-6 and TRBJ2-5; 10 nucleotides align to TRBD2. V shed 5 bases, J shed 5 bases, and the junction held 8 bases outside the gene matches. CDR3 length equals 15 residues. The germline V gene encodes CDR1 SGHVS and CDR2 FNYEAQ. CDR3 residues: CASSNLLAGSETQYF. The CDR3 DNA is TGTGCCAGCAGCAACCTACTAGCGGGGTCTGAGACCCAGTACTTC.

This clone was detected only a few times. V and J are TRBV7-2 and TRBJ2-7; 9 bases match TRBD1. From germline, CDR1 is SGHTA and CDR2 FQGNSA. J was trimmed by 4 bases and V by 2 bases; bases with no gene match: 9. CDR3 length equals 16 residues. The CDR3 spells CASSLLTGGGFYEQYF. CDR3 sequence (DNA): TGTGCCAGCAGCTTACTGACAGGGGGAGGGTTTTACGAGCAGTACTTC.

The rearrangement links TRBV24-1 to TRBJ2-7, with TRBD1 identical over 8 bases. Germline V gene data show CDR1 as KGHDR and CDR2 as SFDVKD. CDR3 size: 17 residues. Trimming took 5 bases from V and 0 from J; bases not matched to a gene: 11. Here the CDR3 DNA reads TGTGCCACCAGTGCCTATACTTCCGGGACAGGCTCCTACGAGCAGTACTTC. Translating it yields CATSAYTSGTGSYEQYF.

Note on this clone: Because the CDR3's place on the DNA is in doubt, the DNA is left out and the CDR3 is given as listed by TCRdb. The chain combines TRBV28 with TRBJ1-5; TRBD1, the table's D call, was not compared with the DNA. The CDR3 totals 15 residues, both ends included. From germline, CDR1 is MDHEN and CDR2 SYDVKM. CDR3 sequence: CASSLFGQGNQPQHF.